The text below deals with one T cell receptor (beta chain). For Graves' hyperthyroidism to be stable, ophthalmopathy could not progress within 18 months. Germline-derived CDR1 and CDR2 are SGHTA and FQGNSA. V lost 1 base and J lost 6; bases outside the gene matches: 12. The CDR3 extends over 16 amino acids. Researchers amplified the TCR beta CDR3 regions from RNA transcripts. HTBI primers drove first-round RT-PCR of the TCR CDR3. Using its own MiXCR run on the multiplex PCR reads, TCRdb lists one record per CDR3 protein. The repertoire has 800,000 or so distinct CDR3 sequences, over 35% of them found once; the top ten carry approximately 8.7%. The sample originates from a study of T cells in Graves' hyperthyroidism and ophthalmopathy.

The sample comprised blood. This chain joins TRBV7-2 and TRBJ2-7, with 7 bases that match TRBD2. The origin of this receptor is a man between 18 and 35 years old with Graves' hyperthyroidism. The CDR3 coding sequence is TGTGCCAGCAGCTTAGAAGAGCGGGGAATCGGTTTCGAGCAGTACTTC. It specifies CASSLEERGIGFEQYF.